Listed below are T cell receptor beta chains from one sample, sequenced in a study of blood T cell repertoires in COVID-19. Sequencing was performed with immunoSEQ multiplex PCR; in TCRdb, only in-frame clones are kept and a portion is missing. The table lists 40,000 to 60,000 clones, more than 70% of them singletons. What was sequenced was peripheral blood. These receptors originate from a human donor in a cohort sampled during active COVID-19. Both conserved end residues are part of each CDR3. The D gene is left open where the match is weak. Expanded clones get a size class; other rows say once, few or many, or leave the size out.

TRBV21-1	-	once	TRBJ2-7	CASSLPGLAYEQYF	TGTGCCAGCAGCCTACCGGGACTAGCATACGAGCAGTACTTC
TRBV6-5	TRBD1	-	TRBJ1-4	CASSYRGQANEKLFF	TGTGCCAGCAGTTACAGGGGACAGGCTAATGAAAAACTGTTTTTT
TRBV9	-	-	TRBJ1-4	CASSVDPLEKLFF	TGTGCCAGCAGCGTAGATCCCCTGGAAAAACTGTTTTTT
TRBV3-1/TRBV3-2	-	once	TRBJ1-4	CASSRLRQAPNEKLFF	TGTGCCAGCAGCCGGCTCCGACAAGCACCTAATGAAAAACTGTTTTTT
TRBV19	-	once	TRBJ2-7	CASSIGLLGRSYEQYF	TGTGCCAGTAGTATAGGTCTCCTGGGCCGATCCTACGAGCAGTACTTC
TRBV10-1	-	-	TRBJ1-2	CASSENSYGYTF	TGCGCCAGCAGTGAGAACAGCTATGGCTACACCTTC
TRBV7-9	TRBD2	-	TRBJ2-1	CASSSRSSGRWGDEQFF	TGTGCCAGCAGCTCTCGATCTAGCGGGAGGTGGGGCGATGAGCAGTTCTTC
TRBV11-2	TRBD1	-	TRBJ2-7	CASSPIDRGEQYF	TGTGCCAGCAGCCCCATAGACAGGGGCGAGCAGTACTTC
TRBV14	-	-	TRBJ2-7	CASSLDPRWETSEQYF	TGTGCCAGCAGCCTCGATCCTCGGTGGGAGACCAGCGAGCAGTACTTC
TRBV19	TRBD2	-	TRBJ2-1	CASSDTSLAGTNNEQFF	TGTGCCAGTAGTGACACGAGCCTAGCGGGAACCAACAATGAGCAGTTCTTC
TRBV2	-	-	TRBJ1-2	CASSRTRNYGYTF	TGTGCCAGCAGTCGGACACGAAACTATGGCTACACCTTC
TRBV10-3	TRBD1	once	TRBJ2-2	CAIRTGGANGELFF	TGTGCCATCAGAACAGGGGGCGCCAACGGGGAGCTGTTTTTT
TRBV12-2	-	-	TRBJ2-5	CASRFSGLAGGSQETQYF	TGTGCAAGTCGCTTCTCTGGCCTAGCGGGGGGATCCCAAGAGACCCAGTACTTC
TRBV10-3	TRBD1	-	TRBJ1-1	CASTGTGEPNTEAFF	TGTGCCTCGACCGGGACAGGGGAGCCGAACACTGAAGCTTTCTTT
TRBV5-1	-	-	TRBJ2-5	CASSLVAGYQETQYF	TGCGCCAGCAGCTTGGTCGCGGGGTACCAAGAGACCCAGTACTTC
TRBV5-1	-	-	TRBJ1-1	CASSRPQWRVTNTEAFF	TGCGCCAGCAGCCGCCCCCAGTGGCGGGTAACGAACACTGAAGCTTTCTTT
TRBV10-2	TRBD2	-	TRBJ2-1	CASSHGLAGNEQFF	TGCGCCAGCAGCCACGGACTAGCGGGGAACGAGCAGTTCTTC
TRBV13	-	once	TRBJ1-2	CASSLGGDGYTF	TGTGCCAGCAGCTTAGGAGGGGATGGCTACACCTTC
TRBV19	-	-	TRBJ1-5	CASAGSNQPQHF	TGTGCCAGTGCGGGGAGCAATCAGCCCCAGCATTTT
TRBV7-8	TRBD1	-	TRBJ1-2	CASSLDRTGANYGYTF	TGTGCCAGCAGCCTGGACAGGACTGGAGCTAACTATGGCTACACCTTC
TRBV6-5	-	-	TRBJ1-1	CASSTRTVNTEAFF	TGTGCCAGCAGTACTAGGACGGTGAACACTGAAGCTTTCTTT
TRBV4-3	TRBD1	medium-sized	TRBJ1-1	CASSQDVAGGTNTEAFF	TGCGCCAGCAGCCAAGATGTGGCAGGGGGAACGAACACTGAAGCTTTCTTT
TRBV9	-	few	TRBJ2-2	CASSPRRSGELFF	TGTGCCAGCAGCCCTCGCCGGTCCGGGGAGCTGTTTTTT
TRBV6-6	-	-	TRBJ1-1	CASSYTVPMNTEAFF	TGTGCCAGCAGTTACACCGTTCCTATGAACACTGAAGCTTTCTTT
TRBV5-1	-	-	TRBJ2-2	CASSSGGTHRTGELFF	TGCGCCAGCAGCTCCGGTGGGACTCACCGAACTGGGGAGCTGTTTTTT
TRBV5-1	-	-	TRBJ2-3	CASSLGTGTDTQYF	TGCGCCAGCAGCTTAGGAACAGGCACAGATACGCAGTATTTT
TRBV3-1/TRBV3-2	-	many	TRBJ1-3	CASSKGQSGNTIYF	TGTGCCAGCAGCAAAGGGCAGTCTGGAAACACCATATATTTT
TRBV6-1	-	-	TRBJ2-7	CASSEHGTTYEQYF	TGTGCCAGCAGTGAGCACGGGACAACCTACGAGCAGTACTTC
TRBV7-9	TRBD1	-	TRBJ1-2	CASSLWGTENYGYTF	TGTGCCAGCAGTCTATGGGGGACAGAAAACTATGGCTACACCTTC
TRBV4-2	-	-	TRBJ2-1	CASSQQGNEQFF	TGTGCCAGCAGCCAACAGGGCAATGAGCAGTTCTTC
TRBV27	TRBD1	-	TRBJ1-5	CASSSTGVQPQHF	TGTGCCAGCAGTTCAACAGGGGTTCAGCCCCAGCATTTT
TRBV3-1/TRBV3-2	TRBD2	-	TRBJ2-3	CASSQDTGTRFTDTQYF	TGTGCCAGCAGCCAAGACACCGGGACTAGATTCACAGATACGCAGTATTTT
TRBV7-9	-	few	TRBJ2-7	CASSLKGLKYEQYF	TGTGCCAGCAGCTTAAAGGGACTGAAATACGAGCAGTACTTC
TRBV25-1	-	-	TRBJ1-1	CASSAGSGTEAFF	TGTGCCAGCAGTGCAGGATCCGGCACTGAAGCTTTCTTT
TRBV6-4	TRBD2	-	TRBJ2-3	CASTPSAGGLDTQYF	TGTGCCAGTACCCCCTCTGCGGGGGGCCTGGATACGCAGTATTTT
TRBV6-4	TRBD1	once	TRBJ1-2	CASSVDPGTGYTF	TGTGCCAGCAGTGTCGACCCCGGGACAGGGTATACCTTC
TRBV18	TRBD1	-	TRBJ2-7	CASSGGERQGALLGEQYF	TGTGCCAGCTCAGGCGGTGAGCGACAGGGAGCACTACTAGGCGAGCAGTACTTC
TRBV19	-	-	TRBJ1-5	CASSNAENQPQHF	TGTGCCAGTAGTAACGCTGAGAATCAGCCCCAGCATTTT
TRBV7-9	TRBD1	-	TRBJ1-3	CASSLPRGSSGNTIYF	TGTGCCAGCAGCTTGCCCAGGGGGAGCTCTGGAAACACCATATATTTT
TRBV19	TRBD2	-	TRBJ2-1	CASSIVGLGTSGSNEQFF	TGTGCCAGTAGCATAGTGGGGCTCGGGACTAGCGGGAGCAATGAGCAGTTCTTC
TRBV19	TRBD1	-	TRBJ1-1	CASSTGGSSHTEAFF	TGTGCCAGTAGTACAGGGGGCTCTTCCCACACTGAAGCTTTCTTT
TRBV5-1	-	-	TRBJ1-2	CASSLDIYYGYTF	TGCGCCAGCAGCTTGGACATATACTATGGCTACACCTTC
TRBV10-1	TRBD1	-	TRBJ2-3	CASSPDDREGTQYF	TGCGCCAGCAGTCCAGACGACAGGGAAGGAACGCAGTATTTT
TRBV5-1	TRBD1	-	TRBJ1-2	CASSLAYRGAGYTF	TGCGCCAGCAGCTTGGCCTACAGGGGGGCTGGCTACACCTTC
TRBV18	TRBD1	-	TRBJ1-6	CASSSLSTGSGSPLHF	TGTGCCAGCTCCTCGCTCTCGACAGGGTCCGGTTCACCCCTCCACTTT
TRBV11-3	-	-	TRBJ2-3	CASSFSGSTDTQYF	TGTGCCAGCAGCTTCAGCGGGAGCACAGATACGCAGTATTTT
TRBV2	TRBD1	few	TRBJ1-5	CASSGPGQGGNQPQHF	TGTGCCAGCAGCGGACCGGGACAGGGGGGAAATCAGCCCCAGCATTTT
TRBV9	TRBD2	once	TRBJ2-1	CASSVDGGGAGFF	TGTGCCAGCAGCGTAGATGGCGGGGGGGCAGGATTCTTC
TRBV23-1	-	-	TRBJ2-7	CASSQSGQADEQYF	TGCGCCAGCAGTCAATCGGGCCAGGCCGACGAGCAGTACTTC
TRBV25-1	TRBD1	-	TRBJ1-2	CASSVGQANRYGYTF	TGTGCCAGCAGTGTCGGACAGGCAAACCGCTATGGCTACACCTTC